This paragraph covers one T cell receptor beta chain sequence. Its cognate antigen is unknown. Reverse transcribing all isolated RNA meant expressed TCRB transcripts were sequenced. Data came from immunoSEQ multiplex PCR; TCRdb stores just in-frame clones and leaves some out. The sample holds roughly 350,000 clones, approximately 10% seen once. These data originate in a study of beta chain features in type 1 diabetes. This CDR3 has 15 residues. Trimming took 2 bases from V and 2 from J; bases not matched to a gene: 5. The germline CDR1 and CDR2 sequences are SQVTM and ANQGSEA. General study findings and limits: Diminished insertions and augmented deletions at VDJ junctions characterized type 1 diabetes patients. Patients and controls would be equally affected if PCR favored shorter templates.

This TCR came from a woman in her thirties in good health. Material: naive CD4+ T cells from blood. The rearrangement joins TRBV29-1 to TRBJ2-3; TRBD2 aligns across 9 bases. The CDR3 protein is CSVEWTSVATDTQYF. Here the CDR3 DNA reads TGCAGCGTTGAATGGACTAGCGTGGCCACAGATACGCAGTATTTT.